This TCR beta chain was sequenced during a study of OX40 agonist ivuxolimab in advanced cancers. Study details: As their treatment, patients were administered ivuxolimab, an agonistic anti-OX40 (CD134) antibody. Patients received intravenous ivuxolimab every 2 weeks at 0.01 to 10 mg/kg. Study-wide results and limits: The study observed clonal expansion of CD4+ and CD8+ blood T cells by week 6 at 0.1 to 3.0 mg/kg.

Data came from immunoSEQ multiplex PCR; TCRdb stores just in-frame clones and leaves some out. The table lists tens of thousands of clones, roughly 87% of them singletons, with roughly 15% in the top ten. The CDR3 sequence is 13 residues long. V lost 10 bases and J 0 bases, leaving 13 bases between the germline ends. Germline lookup yields CDR1 MDHEN and CDR2 SYDVKM. Patients who had autoimmune disease history or got systemic immunosuppression were left out. The sample holds one count of this clone. The antigen remains unidentified. The chain combines TRBV28 with TRBJ2-7; the D call may be TRBD1 or TRBD2 (5 bases each). Specimen: CD4+ or CD8+ T cells sorted from blood, collected in a trial of the OX40 agonist ivuxolimab. This receptor was identified in an adult with an advanced solid tumor such as melanoma, head and neck, liver or kidney cancer. CDR3 protein: CATGAGLSYEQYF. Written as DNA, the CDR3 is TGTGCCACCGGGGCAGGGCTCTCCTACGAGCAGTACTTC. Variable domain in full (rest from reference TRBV28 and TRBJ2-7): DVKVTQSSRYLVKRTGEKVFLECVQDMDHENMFWYRQDPGLGLRLIYFSYDVKMKEKGDIPEGYSVSREKKERFSLILESASTNQTSMYLCATGAGLSYEQYFGPGTRLTVT.